The 32 T cell receptor beta chains below come from one sample, sequenced in a study of vaccination effects on CD4 cells after COVID-19. Their antigens remain unidentified. Using immunoSEQ multiplex PCR, the repertoire was profiled, and TCRdb retains in-frame clones only, with some absent. The sample has over 20,000 clones, roughly 70% seen once. ViraFEST expansion of antigen-specific CD4+ T cells with viral peptide pools preceded sequencing. Researchers isolated CD4+ T cells once less than 13 days of culture had elapsed. Nucleocapsid antibodies were negative in the vaccine recipients, who had never had SARS-CoV-2 infection. The specimen was CD4+ T cells from PBMCs cultured with SARS-CoV-2 spike peptides, collected before COVID-19 vaccination. The receptors shown here come from a human donor who received a COVID-19 vaccine.

The V gene is TRBV5-4, the J gene TRBJ1-6; 10 bases fit TRBD1. The CDR3 sequence is 15 residues long. Germline lookup yields CDR1 SGHNT and CDR2 YYREEE (reference sequence). Germline trimming cut 1 base from V and 10 bases from J; bases unmatched to any gene: 5. The CDR3 DNA reads as TGTGCCAGCAGCTTGATGGGGACAGGGGTATCACCCCTCCACTTT. Its protein product is CASSLMGTGVSPLHF.

The J gene is TRBJ2-1, the V gene TRBV10-3; 10 positions agree with TRBD1. This CDR3 has 19 residues. From germline, CDR1 is ENHRY and CDR2 SYGVKD. Germline trimming cut 8 bases from V and 8 bases from J; bases unmatched to any gene: 24. DNA of the CDR3: TGTGCCATCGGCCCCTCAAAAAGGAAACCGGGACAGGGGCTCGATGAGCAGTTCTTC. Translated: CAIGPSKRKPGQGLDEQFF.

The V gene is TRBV25-1, the J gene TRBJ1-2; D is undetermined. Germline V CDR1 and CDR2: MGHDK, SYGVNS. CDR3 size: 12 residues. V was shortened by 2 bases and J by 2 bases, with 3 bases between the two germline ends. CDR3 nucleotide sequence: TGTGCCAGCAGTGAACAGAACTATGGCTACACCTTC. This translates into CASSEQNYGYTF.

This clone has just a few counts. This chain uses TRBV6-5 with TRBJ1-2; 11 bases are a match to TRBD1. The germline V gene encodes CDR1 MNHEY and CDR2 SVGAGI. J was trimmed by 6 bases and V by 5 bases; bases with no gene match: 8. This CDR3 region has 15 residues. Here the CDR3 reads CASSTGQGGQDGYTF. DNA for the CDR3: TGTGCCAGCAGTACGGGACAGGGGGGCCAGGATGGCTACACCTTC.

This clone was found once. The gene calls are TRBV7-9 and TRBJ1-5; 8 bases are shared with TRBD1. V was pared by 5 bases and J by 4 bases, with 1 base of the junction left unmatched. The CDR3 sequence is 13 residues long. Germline loops: CDR1 SEHNR, CDR2 FQNEAQ (reference sequence). The CDR3, as DNA: TGTGCCAGCAGCCGGACAGGGAATCAGCCCCAGCATTTT. Translated, it gives CASSRTGNQPQHF.

The chain links TRBV14 to TRBJ2-4; the D gene is possibly TRBD1 (6 bases). Germline V gene data show CDR1 as SGHDN and CDR2 as FVKESK. The ends were cut back, 1 base at V and 2 bases at J, with 21 bases in the middle. This CDR3 is 19 amino acids long. CDR3 loop: CASSQARGHHDVTKNIQYF. CDR3 DNA: TGTGCCAGCAGCCAAGCCAGGGGACACCACGATGTAACCAAAAACATTCAGTACTTC.

This clone was picked up a small number of times. The V gene is TRBV6-5, the J gene TRBJ2-3, with TRBD1 matching 7 bases. CDR3 length: 15 residues. Germline trimming cut 6 bases from V and 1 base from J; bases unmatched to any gene: 7. Germline CDR1 is MNHEY and CDR2 is SVGAGI. The CDR3 coding sequence is TGTGCCAGCAGGAGTCACGACAGGGGCACAGATACGCAGTATTTT. This codes for CASRSHDRGTDTQYF.

The CDR3 is CASSFLAGTHTDTQYF. The CDR3 DNA reads as TGTGCCAGCAGCTTCCTAGCGGGAACGCACACAGATACGCAGTATTTT. The rearrangement links TRBV11-2 to TRBJ2-3; 9 nucleotides line up with TRBD2. The germline gives CDR1 SGHAT, CDR2 FQNNGV. The ends lost 3 bases at V and 2 bases at J; junction bases unmatched: 6. The CDR3 runs to 16 residues.

V and J are TRBV7-6 and TRBJ1-1, with D hard to call. The CDR3 runs to 12 residues. CDR1 is SGHVS and CDR2 is FNYEAQ in the germline V gene. V shed 5 bases and J shed 3 bases, with 7 bases lying between them. CDR3 sequence reads: CASSLRDTEAFF. As DNA, the CDR3 is TGTGCCAGCAGCCTCCGGGACACTGAAGCTTTCTTT.

A word on this clone: One end of the junction fails to match germline, which may point to a read error. V usage is TRBV29-1 and J usage is TRBJ2-7; D ambiguous. Looked up from germline, CDR1 is SQVTM and CDR2 is ANQGSEA. The CDR3 loop spans 10 amino acids. CDR3 DNA: TGCAGCCCACCCTCTAGTAGAAGGCACTTC. As protein: CSPPSSRRHF.

This chain connects TRBV3-1 (or the pseudogene TRBV3-2) to TRBJ2-1, with 9 nucleotides matching TRBD2. CDR1 and CDR2 (germline): LGHDT, YNNKEL (reference sequence). This CDR3 has 12 amino acids. The CDR3 spells CAVRLADGEQFF. The CDR3 nucleotides read TGTGCAGTACGACTAGCGGATGGTGAGCAGTTCTTC.

The rearrangement links TRBV6-6 to TRBJ1-5, with 11 bases identical to TRBD1. This CDR3 is built from 16 residues. V gave up 4 bases and J gave up 2 bases; unmatched junction bases: 4. Germline V gene sequence: CDR1 MNHNY, CDR2 SVGAGI (reference sequence). This CDR3 is CASSWGQGGGNQPQHF. CDR3 nucleotide sequence: TGTGCCAGCAGTTGGGGACAGGGGGGGGGCAATCAGCCCCAGCATTTT.

The chain couples TRBV5-1 to TRBJ2-3, with 10 bases lining up with TRBD1. V trimming: 4 bases; J trimming: 0 bases; junction bases outside the gene matches: 11. Germline V gene lookup returns CDR1 SGHRS and CDR2 YFSETQ. The CDR3 covers 18 residues. The CDR3 sequence: CASSAGTGATPSTDTQYF. For the CDR3, the DNA is TGCGCCAGCAGCGCCGGGACAGGGGCAACTCCAAGCACAGATACGCAGTATTTT.

The genes are TRBV20-1 and TRBJ1-4; D not resolved. The CDR3 consists of 13 residues. V lost 3 bases and J 0 bases, leaving 5 bases between the germline ends. Germline-derived CDR1 and CDR2 are DFQATT and SNEGSKA (reference sequence). In nucleotides, the CDR3 is TGCAGTGCTAGTGGGACAACTAATGAAAAACTGTTTTTT. It yields the protein CSASGTTNEKLFF.

This chain links TRBV7-2 with TRBJ2-2; D may be TRBD2 (6 bases). V was clipped by 3 bases and J by 1 base, with 9 bases between them. The CDR3 spans 15 residues. Germline-derived CDR1 and CDR2 are SGHTA and FQGNSA. CDR3 sequence reads: CASSLGGVNTGELFF. The CDR3 DNA follows: TGTGCCAGCAGCTTGGGCGGGGTGAACACCGGGGAGCTGTTTTTT.

The CDR3 protein is CASSFESGRSYNSPLHF. The CDR3 coding sequence is TGTGCCAGCAGCTTTGAGTCAGGGAGGTCCTATAATTCACCCCTCCACTTT. This rearrangement joins TRBV12-1 to TRBJ1-6. TRBV12-1 is a pseudogene segment. The CDR3 is made up of 17 amino acids.

The chain links TRBV19 to TRBJ1-5; D possibly corresponds to TRBD1 (5 bases). This CDR3 region has 16 residues. Germline lookup yields CDR1 LNHDA and CDR2 SQIVND (reference sequence). The ends were cut back, 5 bases at V and 2 bases at J, with 16 bases in the middle. Here the CDR3 reads CASSDRQGVRNQPQHF. Here the CDR3 DNA reads TGTGCCAGTAGTGATCGGCAGGGAGTCCGCAATCAGCCCCAGCATTTT.

This rearrangement joins TRBV7-2 to TRBJ1-5, with 7 bases that match TRBD1. Germline CDR1 reads SGHTA; CDR2 reads FQGNSA. The length of the CDR3 is 13 residues. V was pared by 5 bases and J by 11 bases, with 9 bases of the junction left unmatched. The CDR3 DNA is TGTGCCAGCAGCCTGGGACAGCTCCGGACCCAGCATTTT. The encoded protein is CASSLGQLRTQHF. Supplemented by reference TRBV7-2 and TRBJ1-5, the full variable domain reads GAGVSQSPSNKVTEKGKDVELRCDPISGHTALYWYRQSLGQGLEFLIYFQGNSAPDKSGLPSDRFSAERTGGSVSTLTIQRTQQEDSAVYLCASSLGQLRTQHFGDGTRLSIL.

This chain joins TRBV24-1 and TRBJ2-5, with D maybe TRBD2 (5 bases). Between the trimmed V and J ends, which lost 5 bases and 2 bases, there was a span of 14 bases. The CDR3 covers 15 residues. CDR1 is KGHDR, CDR2 SFDVKD, per germline. This CDR3 reads CATSAPLGEQETQYF. For the CDR3, the DNA is TGTGCCACCAGTGCCCCTCTGGGAGAACAAGAGACCCAGTACTTC.

V usage is TRBV4-1 and J usage is TRBJ1-4; no clear D. Germline-derived CDR1 and CDR2 are MGHRA and YSYEKL. This CDR3 comprises 14 residues. V was clipped by 2 bases and J by 4 bases, with 8 bases between them. Written as DNA, the CDR3 is TGCGCCAGCAGCCAACAGGAGCTTAATGAAAAACTGTTTTTT. This encodes CASSQQELNEKLFF.

This chain uses TRBV27 with TRBJ1-2; D is unclear. The length of the CDR3 is 14 residues. With 0 bases removed from V and 3 bases from J, the gap between germline ends came to 8 bases. The germline V gene has CDR1 MNHEY and CDR2 SMNVEV (reference sequence). CDR3 in amino acids: CASSLSGSDYGYTF. For the CDR3, the DNA is TGTGCCAGCAGTTTATCAGGCTCCGACTATGGCTACACCTTC.

The chain is built from TRBV7-9 and TRBJ2-7, with 9 bases aligning to TRBD1. After removal of 4 bases from V and 3 bases from J, the junction contained 13 bases not matched to a gene. Per germline, CDR1 SEHNR and CDR2 FQNEAQ (reference sequence). CDR3 size: 17 residues. The CDR3 DNA follows: TGTGCCAGCAGCTCCATGGGGGGCGGGACAGGGCTCTACGAGCAGTACTTC. It yields the protein CASSSMGGGTGLYEQYF.

As DNA, the CDR3 is TGTGCCAGCAGTGCATTTCAGGGCCACGAGCAGTACTTC. Its protein product is CASSAFQGHEQYF. The chain carries TRBV2 and TRBJ2-7; TRBD1 might be the D (5 bases). Germline V gene lookup returns CDR1 SNHLY and CDR2 FYNNEI. The CDR3 length is 13 residues. Trimming pared 4 bases from V and 5 bases from J, leaving 12 bases between.

This clone was seen once. The rearrangement uses TRBV18 and TRBJ1-3; tentatively, D is TRBD1 (6 bases). Germline V lookup: CDR1 KGHSH, CDR2 LQKENI. The CDR3 consists of 15 residues. V was trimmed by 3 bases and J by 4 bases, leaving 13 bases between them. The CDR3 DNA reads TGTGCCAGCTCACCCGGACGGGGGCGAGGAAACACCATATATTTT. As protein: CASSPGRGRGNTIYF.

CDR3 loop: CASSIPGEKGYTF. The CDR3 nucleotides read TGTGCCAGTAGTATACCAGGGGAGAAGGGCTACACCTTC. The gene calls are TRBV19 and TRBJ1-2, with a weak D call TRBD1 (6 bases). V was pared by 2 bases and J by 8 bases, with 12 bases between. Germline values: CDR1 LNHDA, CDR2 SQIVND (reference sequence). The CDR3 runs to 13 residues.

The chain employs TRBV10-2 and TRBJ1-4; 10 nucleotides match TRBD1. This CDR3 comprises 13 residues. The V and J ends lost 8 bases and 7 bases, in that order; junction bases with no gene match: 4. Germline V CDR1 and CDR2: WSHSY, SAAADI. The CDR3 DNA follows: TGCGCCAGCGCGGGACAGGGGAGTGAAAAACTGTTTTTT. It yields the protein CASAGQGSEKLFF.

The chain is built from TRBV27 and TRBJ2-5, with TRBD1 matching 8 bases. Germline CDR1 is MNHEY and CDR2 is SMNVEV (reference sequence). This CDR3 has 14 amino acids. J gave up 4 bases and V 5 bases, and 6 bases lay outside the gene matches. DNA of the CDR3: TGTGCCAGCAGTGGACAGGGACCCCGAGAGACCCAGTACTTC. This gives the protein CASSGQGPRETQYF.

This sequence joins TRBV18 and TRBJ2-1; D not certain. Germline V CDR1 and CDR2: KGHSH, LQKENI. There are 15 residues in the CDR3. V shed 3 bases and J shed 0 bases, with 9 bases lying between them. The CDR3 sequence: CASSPAAGSYNEQFF. For the CDR3, the DNA is TGTGCCAGCTCACCGGCAGCCGGCTCCTACAATGAGCAGTTCTTC.

The chain employs TRBV30 and TRBJ2-2, with TRBD1 matching 8 bases. Per the germline V gene, CDR1 is GTSNPN and CDR2 is SVGIG (reference sequence). With 5 bases clipped from V and 4 bases from J, the junction kept 0 bases outside the gene matches. This CDR3 is built from 12 residues. The DNA of the CDR3 is TGTGCCTGGGGGACAGGCACCGGGGAGCTGTTTTTT. This encodes CAWGTGTGELFF.

The chain carries TRBV4-1 and TRBJ2-4; TRBD1 aligns across 11 bases. The germline CDR1 and CDR2 sequences are MGHRA and YSYEKL. CDR3 length: 18 amino acids. Trimming at V came to 1 base and at J to 2 bases, leaving 7 bases not matched to a gene. In DNA form, the CDR3 reads TGCGCCAGCAGCCAAGTACGGGGGGACAGGGGGACCAAAAACATTCAGTACTTC. Its translation is CASSQVRGDRGTKNIQYF.

V is TRBV3-1 (or the pseudogene TRBV3-2) and J is TRBJ2-7; D gene ambiguous. Trimming took off 0 bases at V and 2 bases at J, with 11 bases between the two ends. Germline loops: CDR1 LGHDT, CDR2 YNNKEL (reference sequence). The CDR3 extends over 15 amino acids. The CDR3 DNA reads as TGTGCCAGCAGCCAAGACCAGGCGGAACCCTACGAGCAGTACTTC. The encoded protein is CASSQDQAEPYEQYF.

The CDR3 sequence: CASSLGGGGDEKLFF. CDR3 coding DNA: TGTGCCAGCAGCTTAGGAGGAGGGGGGGATGAAAAACTGTTTTTT. The chain employs TRBV11-2 and TRBJ1-4; TRBD1 might be the D (6 bases). The V end was cut by 1 base, the J end by 6 bases, with 12 bases between. There are 15 residues in the CDR3. Germline V gene lookup returns CDR1 SGHAT and CDR2 FQNNGV.